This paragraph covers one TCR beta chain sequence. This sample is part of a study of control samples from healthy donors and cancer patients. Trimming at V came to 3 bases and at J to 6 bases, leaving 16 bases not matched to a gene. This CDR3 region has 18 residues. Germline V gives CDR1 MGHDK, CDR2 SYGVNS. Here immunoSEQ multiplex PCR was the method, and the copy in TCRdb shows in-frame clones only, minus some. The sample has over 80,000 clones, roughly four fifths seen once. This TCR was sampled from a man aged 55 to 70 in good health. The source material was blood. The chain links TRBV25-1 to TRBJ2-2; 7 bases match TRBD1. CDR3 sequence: CASSDPKGQMPLPGELFF. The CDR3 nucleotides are TGTGCCAGCAGTGACCCCAAGGGACAGATGCCCCTTCCCGGGGAGCTGTTTTTT. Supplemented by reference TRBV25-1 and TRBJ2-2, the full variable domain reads EADIYQTPRYLVIGTGKKITLECSQTMGHDKMYWYQQDPGMELHLIHYSYGVNSTEKGDLSSESTVSRIRTEHFPLTLESARPSHTSQYLCASSDPKGQMPLPGELFFGEGSRLTVL.